This paragraph covers one TCR beta chain sequence. The record originates from a study of blood T cell repertoires in COVID-19. Measured with immunoSEQ multiplex PCR; TCRdb has only the in-frame clones, and not every one. The top ten clones hold 1.5% to 2% of a sample with around 400,000 clones, under 90% of them seen once. The sequenced sample consisted of PBMCs or T cells enriched from blood (not recorded which). This TCR was recovered from a woman aged 30 to 39 who had recovered from COVID-19.

The CDR3, as DNA: TGTGCCACCAGGGCGGTGGGGGCAGGCTACACCGGGGAGCTGTTTTTT. Its protein is CATRAVGAGYTGELFF. J is TRBJ2-2 and V is TRBV15; maybe TRBD1 (6 bases). Germline-derived CDR1 and CDR2 are LNHNV and YYDKDF (reference sequence). The germline V and J ends were trimmed by 6 bases and 3 bases, with 17 bases remaining between them. CDR3 length: 16 amino acids. Filled out from reference TRBV15 and TRBJ2-2, the complete variable domain reads DAMVIQNPRYQVTQFGKPVTLSCSQTLNHNVMYWYQQKSSQAPKLLFHYYDKDFNNEADTPDNFQSRRPNTSFCFLDIRSPGLGDTAMYLCATRAVGAGYTGELFFGEGSRLTVL.